Given below is one T cell receptor (beta chain) in context. Its antigen is currently unknown. Primed by a sample-barcoded 5' primer and a J-beta primer mix, a second PCR proceeded for roughly 6 to 12 cycles. TCRdb fed the 5' RACE reads into MiXCR, producing one record per CDR3 protein. The sample gives 780,000 or so distinct CDR3 sequences, more than 55% of which show up once; 20% to 30% is in the top ten. The CDR3 consists of 12 residues. Germline V lookup: CDR1 SNHLY, CDR2 FYNNEI. With V trimmed by 5 bases and J by 10 bases, 3 bases remained unmatched. The entry originates in a study of blood T cells in healthy people across ages. The donors, healthy Caucasians from Russia, were aged about 6 to 90. Notes on the study in general: Age showed a roughly linear inverse relationship with TCR beta diversity per million T cells.

The genes are TRBV2 and TRBJ2-1; 9 bases map to TRBD1. Sequenced sample: blood. The clonotype comes from a man aged 35 to 55 in good health. The chain's CDR3 is CASSPGQGEQFF. For the CDR3, the DNA is TGTGCCAGCAGTCCGGGACAGGGCGAGCAGTTCTTC.